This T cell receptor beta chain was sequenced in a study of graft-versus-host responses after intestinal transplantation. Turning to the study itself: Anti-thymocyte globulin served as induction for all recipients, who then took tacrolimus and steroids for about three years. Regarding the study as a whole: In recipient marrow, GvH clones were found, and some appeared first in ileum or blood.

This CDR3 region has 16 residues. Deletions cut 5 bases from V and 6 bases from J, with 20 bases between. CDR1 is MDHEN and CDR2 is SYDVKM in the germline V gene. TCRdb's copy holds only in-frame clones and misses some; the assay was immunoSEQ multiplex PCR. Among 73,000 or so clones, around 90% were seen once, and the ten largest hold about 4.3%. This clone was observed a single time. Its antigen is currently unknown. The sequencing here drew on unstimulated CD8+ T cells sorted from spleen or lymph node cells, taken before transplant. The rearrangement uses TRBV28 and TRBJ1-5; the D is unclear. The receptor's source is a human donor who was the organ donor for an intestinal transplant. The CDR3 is CASSQELHEGSQPQHF. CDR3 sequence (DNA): TGTGCCAGCAGTCAAGAGTTACATGAGGGAAGTCAGCCCCAGCATTTT. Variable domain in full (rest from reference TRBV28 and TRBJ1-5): DVKVTQSSRYLVKRTGEKVFLECVQDMDHENMFWYRQDPGLGLRLIYFSYDVKMKEKGDIPEGYSVSREKKERFSLILESASTNQTSMYLCASSQELHEGSQPQHFGDGTRLSIL.